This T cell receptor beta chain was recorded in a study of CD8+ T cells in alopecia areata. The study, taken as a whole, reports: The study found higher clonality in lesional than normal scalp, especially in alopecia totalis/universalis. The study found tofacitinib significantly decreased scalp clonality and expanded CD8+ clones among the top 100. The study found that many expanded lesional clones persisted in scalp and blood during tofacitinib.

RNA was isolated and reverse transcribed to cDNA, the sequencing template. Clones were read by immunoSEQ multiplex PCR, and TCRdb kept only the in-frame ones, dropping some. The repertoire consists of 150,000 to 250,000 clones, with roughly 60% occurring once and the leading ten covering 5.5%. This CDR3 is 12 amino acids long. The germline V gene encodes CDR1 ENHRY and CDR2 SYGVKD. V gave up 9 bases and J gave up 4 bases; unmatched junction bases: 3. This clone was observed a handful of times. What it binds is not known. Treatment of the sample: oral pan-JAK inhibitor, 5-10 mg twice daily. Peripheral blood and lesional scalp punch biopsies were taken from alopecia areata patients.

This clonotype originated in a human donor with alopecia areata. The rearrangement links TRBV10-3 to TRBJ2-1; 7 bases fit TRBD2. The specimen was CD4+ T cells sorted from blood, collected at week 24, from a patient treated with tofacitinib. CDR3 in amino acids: CAIAGTYNEQFF. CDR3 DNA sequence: TGTGCCATAGCGGGAACTTACAATGAGCAGTTCTTC.